This entry describes one TCR beta chain. Sequencing was performed with immunoSEQ multiplex PCR; in TCRdb, only in-frame clones are kept and a portion is missing. Of about 250,000 clones in the sample, about 85% are singletons; the top ten hold roughly 0.87%. The source of the sample is a study of blood T cell repertoires in COVID-19. The wider study: Whether acute or convalescent, the COVID-19 samples came from the United States, Italy and Spain. In each case, the material was cDNA or gDNA derived from T cells, B-cell-depleted T cells, or PBMCs.

The CDR3 is 16 amino acids. CDR1 SGHAT and CDR2 FQNNGV come from the germline V gene. The junction had 10 bases not matched to a gene; V was cut back by 6 bases and J by 4 bases. This chain uses TRBV11-2 with TRBJ2-1, with 9 bases identical to TRBD2. The sample consisted of peripheral blood. The sequence came from a human donor with COVID-19, enrolled during active disease. The donor label of this sample is uncertain. As DNA, the CDR3 is TGTGCCAGCAGTTGGGGAGCTAGCGGGATATACAATGAGCAGTTCTTC. Translating it yields CASSWGASGIYNEQFF.